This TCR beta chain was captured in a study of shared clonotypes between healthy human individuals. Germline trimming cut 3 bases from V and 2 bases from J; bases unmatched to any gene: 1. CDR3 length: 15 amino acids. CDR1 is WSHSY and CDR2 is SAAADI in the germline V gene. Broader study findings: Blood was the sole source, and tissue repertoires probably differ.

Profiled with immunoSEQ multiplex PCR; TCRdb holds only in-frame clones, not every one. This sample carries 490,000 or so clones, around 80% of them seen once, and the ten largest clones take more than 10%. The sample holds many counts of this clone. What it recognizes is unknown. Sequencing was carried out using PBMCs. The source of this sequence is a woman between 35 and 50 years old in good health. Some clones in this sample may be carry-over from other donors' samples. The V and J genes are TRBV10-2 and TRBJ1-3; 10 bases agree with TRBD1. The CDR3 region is CASSDGQGAGNTIYF. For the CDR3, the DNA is TGCGCCAGCAGTGATGGACAGGGGGCTGGAAACACCATATATTTT.